One and the same sample provided the 31 T cell receptor beta chains below, sequenced in a study of blood T cell repertoires in COVID-19. Sequencing was performed with immunoSEQ multiplex PCR; in TCRdb, only in-frame clones are kept and a portion is missing. The repertoire consists of some 190,000 clones, with 85% to 90% occurring once and the leading ten covering approximately 4%. The sequenced sample consisted of peripheral blood. These receptors were collected from a human donor in a cohort sampled during active COVID-19.

The chain employs TRBV24-1 and TRBJ2-3, with unresolved D. This CDR3 has 14 residues. Germline loops: CDR1 KGHDR, CDR2 SFDVKD. The V end lost 0 bases, the J end lost 1 base, and 4 bases lay between the germline ends. DNA for the CDR3: TGTGCCACCAGTGATTTGCCAGGCACAGATACGCAGTATTTT. This gives the protein CATSDLPGTDTQYF.

This clone has at least ten counts. V and J are TRBV7-8 and TRBJ2-7, with 7 bases that match TRBD2. After removal of 1 base from V and 5 bases from J, the junction contained 5 bases not matched to a gene. Germline CDR1 SGHVS, CDR2 FQNEAQ. The CDR3 contains 14 residues. Here the CDR3 DNA reads TGTGCCAGCAGCTTAGGTCTCACTAGCGACGAGCAGTACTTC. Its translation: CASSLGLTSDEQYF.

The rearrangement joins TRBV7-8 to TRBJ2-5, with a weak D call TRBD2 (7 bases). CDR1 SGHVS and CDR2 FQNEAQ come from the germline V gene. The V end was cut by 3 bases, the J end by 4 bases, with 9 bases between. The CDR3 contains 13 residues. CDR3 in DNA: TGTGCCAGCAGCTTGGGAGGGGGAGAGACCCAGTACTTC. Residues: CASSLGGGETQYF.

The CDR3, as DNA: TGTGCCAGCAGTGAACATAACTATGGCTACACCTTC. This gives the protein CASSEHNYGYTF. This chain connects TRBV25-1 to TRBJ1-2; D not resolved. The CDR3 loop spans 12 amino acids. Trimming left V 2 bases short and J 1 base short, with 2 bases between. Per germline, CDR1 MGHDK and CDR2 SYGVNS.

J is TRBJ1-1 and V is TRBV28; D ambiguous. The CDR3 spans 13 residues. Germline V gives CDR1 MDHEN, CDR2 SYDVKM. The ends were cut back, 1 base at V and 5 bases at J, with 8 bases in the middle. The CDR3 nucleotides read TGTGCCAGCAGTTTATACGAGAAGACTGAAGCTTTCTTT. The encoded protein is CASSLYEKTEAFF.

The rearrangement joins TRBV29-1 to TRBJ2-5; 10 bases match TRBD1. Germline-derived CDR1 and CDR2 are SQVTM and ANQGSEA. V lost 7 bases and J lost 7; bases outside the gene matches: 15. This CDR3 contains 15 residues. The DNA of the CDR3 is TGCAGCGCCCGCGGACAGGGGGTCGTACGTGGGACCCAGTACTTC. This codes for CSARGQGVVRGTQYF.

Details on this clone: This CDR3 is also generated by other DNA sequences in the sample. The CDR3 DNA reads TGTGCCAGCAGTTACGAACTAGCGGGGTCACAGACCCAGTACTTC. Translated, it gives CASSYELAGSQTQYF. This chain joins TRBV6-2 or TRBV6-3 and TRBJ2-5; 10 bases fit TRBD2. CDR1 and CDR2 (germline): MNHEY, SVGEGT. The CDR3 runs to 15 residues. V lost 2 bases, J lost 6 bases, and 6 bases stayed unmatched.

The chain carries TRBV11-2 and TRBJ1-2; TRBD1 aligns across 9 bases. The CDR3 totals 14 residues. The ends lost 5 bases at V and 2 bases at J; junction bases unmatched: 3. The V gene's germline CDR1 is SGHAT and CDR2 FQNNGV. The CDR3 is CASSPGQGNYGYTF. The DNA for the CDR3 is TGTGCCAGCAGCCCTGGACAGGGGAACTATGGCTACACCTTC.

This rearrangement joins TRBV9 to TRBJ2-3, with 14 bases fitting TRBD2. Trimming took 4 bases from V and 2 from J; bases not matched to a gene: 3. Germline V CDR1 and CDR2: SGDLS, YYNGEE. This CDR3 is 16 amino acids long. The CDR3 sequence: CASSLGLAGVTDTQYF. The DNA of the CDR3 is TGTGCCAGCAGCCTGGGACTAGCGGGGGTCACAGATACGCAGTATTTT.

The V gene is TRBV6-2 or TRBV6-3, the J gene TRBJ2-7; D call uncertain. This CDR3 contains 11 residues. Germline V gene lookup returns CDR1 MNHEY and CDR2 SVGEGT. Trimming pared 2 bases from V and 7 bases from J, leaving 6 bases between. The CDR3 loop is CASSYAAEQYF. CDR3 nucleotide sequence: TGTGCCAGCAGTTACGCCGCGGAGCAGTACTTC.

J is TRBJ1-2 and V is TRBV2, with 7 bases identical to TRBD1. Losses at the gene ends were 6 bases for V and 4 bases for J; bases not matched to a gene: 5. The CDR3 loop spans 13 amino acids. The germline V gene encodes CDR1 SNHLY and CDR2 FYNNEI. The CDR3 DNA reads TGTGCCAGCAGCCTGACAGGGACCTATGGCTACACCTTC. Translating it yields CASSLTGTYGYTF.

This clone turned up a few times. The chain links TRBV11-2 to TRBJ1-6, with a possible D match to TRBD1 (5 bases). Per the germline V gene, CDR1 is SGHAT and CDR2 is FQNNGV. The V gene lost 3 bases and the J gene lost 8 bases, with 11 bases spanning the gap. The CDR3 runs to 14 residues. This CDR3 reads CASSLEGTYSPLHF. For the CDR3, the DNA is TGTGCCAGCAGCTTGGAGGGGACGTATTCACCCCTCCACTTT.

This clone was observed a handful of times. The V gene is TRBV9, the J gene TRBJ1-6, with a weak D call TRBD1 (5 bases). The CDR3 runs to 18 residues. Trimming took off 0 bases at V and 4 bases at J, with 17 bases between the two ends. Germline CDR1 reads SGDLS; CDR2 reads YYNGEE. The CDR3 DNA is TGTGCCAGCAGCGTAGTTGGGGGGAGGATCTCGTATAATTCACCCCTCCACTTT. Encoded protein: CASSVVGGRISYNSPLHF.

This clone was counted once. The chain joins TRBV7-2 to TRBJ2-5; perhaps TRBD1 as D (5 bases). V lost 5 bases and J 1 base, leaving 11 bases between the germline ends. The CDR3 runs 14 residues. Germline loops: CDR1 SGHTA, CDR2 FQGNSA. As DNA, the CDR3 is TGTGCCAGCAGCAAGACAGAGACCCAAGAGACCCAGTACTTC. Encoded protein: CASSKTETQETQYF.

The J gene is TRBJ2-7, the V gene TRBV11-2; TRBD1 is a possible D gene (6 bases). The CDR3 runs 15 residues. Germline CDR1 SGHAT, CDR2 FQNNGV. With 2 bases removed from V and 3 bases from J, the gap between germline ends came to 14 bases. CDR3 protein: CASSLNIDRRYEQYF. DNA of the CDR3: TGTGCCAGCAGCTTAAATATCGACAGGCGCTACGAGCAGTACTTC.

A note on this clone: This CDR3 is also generated by other DNA sequences in the sample. This rearrangement joins TRBV2 to TRBJ2-5, with 8 bases fitting TRBD1. CDR1 and CDR2 from the germline V gene are SNHLY and FYNNEI. This CDR3 is built from 13 residues. Losses at the gene ends were 4 bases for V and 3 bases for J; bases not matched to a gene: 1. The CDR3 nucleotides read TGTGCCAGCAGTGGGGACAGGAAAGAGACCCAGTACTTC. Translation gives CASSGDRKETQYF. Drawing the rest from reference TRBV2 and TRBJ2-5, the complete variable domain is EPEVTQTPSHQVTQMGQEVILRCVPISNHLYFYWYRQILGQKVEFLVSFYNNEISEKSEIFDDQFSVERPDGSNFTLKIRSTKLEDSAMYFCASSGDRKETQYFGPGTRLLVL.

This clone was recorded once. The chain has TRBV28 and TRBJ2-7; a possible D gene is TRBD2 (5 bases). In germline, CDR1 is MDHEN, CDR2 SYDVKM. The CDR3 contains 11 residues. V was clipped by 4 bases and J by 7 bases, with 8 bases between them. The CDR3 region has the DNA TGTGCCAGCAGTTCGACTATTGAGCAGTACTTC. Translation: CASSSTIEQYF.

The gene calls are TRBV6-5 and TRBJ2-1, with 9 positions matching TRBD2. The CDR3 extends over 15 amino acids. V lost 8 bases to trimming and J lost 0 bases; unmatched junction nucleotides: 5. Germline CDR1 reads MNHEY; CDR2 reads SVGAGI. In nucleotides, the CDR3 is TGTGCCAGCGACTGGCGGGGGGGCTCCTACAATGAGCAGTTCTTC. It codes for CASDWRGGSYNEQFF.

This clone was detected once. The CDR3 is CASMTAGYGNTIYF. The CDR3 DNA reads TGTGCCAGTATGACGGCAGGGTATGGGAACACCATATATTTT. The chain links TRBV19 to TRBJ1-3, with D possibly TRBD1 on 5 matching bases. This CDR3 is built from 14 residues. The V end was cut by 7 bases, the J end by 7 bases, with 17 bases between. Germline CDR1 is LNHDA and CDR2 is SQIVND (reference sequence).

V usage is TRBV18 and J usage is TRBJ2-7; D not resolved. Germline V gene lookup returns CDR1 KGHSH and CDR2 LQKENI. This CDR3 is 13 amino acids long. V was cut by 1 base and J by 5 bases, with 9 bases left in between. The CDR3 sequence: CASSPRPGDEQYF. CDR3 DNA: TGTGCCAGCTCACCACGGCCCGGAGACGAGCAGTACTTC.

This chain links TRBV10-3 with TRBJ2-1, with D unresolved. Germline V gene lookup returns CDR1 ENHRY and CDR2 SYGVKD. CDR3 length: 11 amino acids. Deletions cut 9 bases from V and 8 bases from J, with 11 bases between. The CDR3 sequence is CAISGTDEQFF. CDR3 in DNA: TGTGCCATATCGGGTACCGATGAGCAGTTCTTC.

This clone showed up many times. V and J are TRBV9 and TRBJ2-1; the match to TRBD2 covers 9 bases. There are 14 residues in the CDR3. Germline lookup yields CDR1 SGDLS and CDR2 YYNGEE. V lost 0 bases, J lost 9 bases, and 4 bases stayed unmatched. CDR3 sequence: CASSVGGGRAEQFF. DNA for the CDR3: TGTGCCAGCAGCGTAGGGGGCGGGAGGGCTGAGCAGTTCTTC. Drawing the rest from reference TRBV9 and TRBJ2-1, the complete variable domain is DSGVTQTPKHLITATGQRVTLRCSPRSGDLSVYWYQQSLDQGLQFLIQYYNGEERAKGNILERFSAQQFPDLHSELNLSSLELGDSALYFCASSVGGGRAEQFFGPGTRLTVL.

This sequence joins TRBV11-2 and TRBJ1-1; 9 bases are shared with TRBD1. V shed 1 base and J 3 bases; nucleotides not matched to a gene: 6. In germline, CDR1 is SGHAT, CDR2 FQNNGV. This CDR3 region has 16 residues. The CDR3 is CASSLGRDRVDTEAFF. CDR3 bases: TGTGCCAGCAGCTTAGGACGGGACAGGGTTGACACTGAAGCTTTCTTT.

The gene calls are TRBV5-1 and TRBJ2-7; 10 nucleotides match TRBD1. V lost 5 bases to trimming and J lost 5 bases; unmatched junction nucleotides: 10. The CDR3 length is 15 residues. Germline V gives CDR1 SGHRS, CDR2 YFSETQ. The CDR3, as DNA: TGCGCCAGCAGGGGGACTGGACAGGGGGTCAACGAGCAGTACTTC. Translating it yields CASRGTGQGVNEQYF.

This rearrangement joins TRBV5-1 to TRBJ2-3; TRBD2 matches 8 bases. The CDR3 is 15 residues long. J was trimmed by 2 bases and V by 4 bases; bases with no gene match: 6. In germline, CDR1 is SGHRS, CDR2 YFSETQ. This chain's CDR3 is CASSNSGAYTDTQYF. The CDR3 DNA reads TGCGCCAGCAGCAATAGCGGGGCCTACACAGATACGCAGTATTTT.

The rearrangement uses TRBV30 and TRBJ1-3, with TRBD1 as a possible D gene (6 bases). Per germline, CDR1 GTSNPN and CDR2 SVGIG (reference sequence). V gave up 0 bases and J gave up 2 bases, with 11 bases separating them. The CDR3 spans 15 residues. The CDR3: CAWSVDPGAGNTIYF. As DNA, the CDR3 is TGTGCCTGGAGTGTTGACCCAGGGGCTGGAAACACCATATATTTT.

The chain combines TRBV12-3 or TRBV12-4 with TRBJ1-2; D is uncertain. V shed 1 base and J shed 4 bases, with 7 bases lying between them. CDR3 length: 13 residues. Here the CDR3 DNA reads TGTGCCAGCAGTTTAGGGGAGAGCTATGGCTACACCTTC. Translated, it gives CASSLGESYGYTF.

V usage is TRBV7-6 and J usage is TRBJ2-7; 8 bases map to TRBD2. The CDR3 extends over 15 amino acids. Germline assignment: CDR1 SGHVS and CDR2 FNYEAQ. Germline trimming cut 0 bases from V and 6 bases from J; bases unmatched to any gene: 7. The CDR3 DNA sequence: TGTGCCAGCAGCTTAGCGGGCGGGGGGCTAGGCGAGCAGTACTTC. This sequence encodes CASSLAGGGLGEQYF.

This clone showed up just a few times. The CDR3 here is CASSEGQAFNQPQHF. CDR3 DNA sequence: TGTGCCAGCAGTGAAGGGCAGGCTTTCAATCAGCCCCAGCATTTT. The rearrangement joins TRBV6-1 to TRBJ1-5; no firm D call. Germline V gives CDR1 MNHNS, CDR2 SASEGT. The V end lost 1 base, the J end lost 3 bases, and 10 bases lay between the germline ends. CDR3 size: 15 residues.

J is TRBJ1-6 and V is TRBV11-2; TRBD1 is a possible D gene (5 bases). There are 13 residues in the CDR3. Germline V gene sequence: CDR1 SGHAT, CDR2 FQNNGV. V gave up 1 base and J gave up 8 bases, with 6 bases separating them. The CDR3 is CASSLGGDSPLHF. Written as DNA, the CDR3 is TGTGCCAGCAGCTTAGGGGGCGATTCACCCCTCCACTTT.

The chain links TRBV7-2 to TRBJ1-1; weak D call: TRBD1 (6 bases). Per germline, CDR1 SGHTA and CDR2 FQGNSA. The CDR3 length is 14 residues. V was shortened by 5 bases and J by 4 bases, with 14 bases between the two germline ends. The CDR3 protein is CASSVQGDGTEAFF. The CDR3 DNA follows: TGTGCCAGCAGCGTACAGGGCGACGGCACTGAAGCTTTCTTT.